Listed here are 8 T cell receptor beta chains from one sample, sequenced in a study of response to subunit inactivated influenza vaccine. TCRdb redid the calling of the RT-PCR reads with MiXCR, one entry per CDR3 protein. Seen here are fewer than 700,000 distinct CDR3 sequences, 10% to 15% observed once, and the top ten hold over 10%. This specimen consisted of PBMCs from blood, obtained 40 to 50 days after vaccination. Every receptor here comes from a man aged 50-60 years who received an inactivated influenza vaccine.

The rearrangement joins TRBV15 to TRBJ2-7; 7 bases fit TRBD1. The V and J ends lost 4 bases and 4 bases, in that order; junction bases with no gene match: 7. The CDR3 sequence is 14 residues long. Germline V lookup: CDR1 LNHNV, CDR2 YYDKDF (reference sequence). CDR3 coding DNA: TGTGCCACCAGCACGACAGGGAATCCTTACGAGCAGTACTTC. It specifies CATSTTGNPYEQYF. Full variable domain (remainder filled in from reference TRBV15 and TRBJ2-7): DAMVIQNPRYQVTQFGKPVTLSCSQTLNHNVMYWYQQKSSQAPKLLFHYYDKDFNNEADTPDNFQSRRPNTSFCFLDIRSPGLGDTAMYLCATSTTGNPYEQYFGPGTRLTVT.

This clonotype occurred a few times. This sequence joins TRBV7-3 and TRBJ1-1; unclear D gene. Per germline, CDR1 SGHTA and CDR2 FQGTGA. This CDR3 has 15 residues. The ends were cut back, 4 bases at V and 3 bases at J, with 15 bases in the middle. The DNA for the CDR3 is TGTGCCAGCAGCTCGGCCCCCGGAGTACACACTGAAGCTTTCTTT. Its protein is CASSSAPGVHTEAFF.

This clonotype was seen more than once but under ten times. The chain couples TRBV20-1 to TRBJ1-1, with D possibly TRBD1 on 6 matching bases. The CDR3 totals 12 residues. The V end was cut by 6 bases, the J end by 3 bases, with 11 bases between. From germline, CDR1 is DFQATT and CDR2 SNEGSKA (reference sequence). The chain's CDR3 is CSAEGHYTEAFF. The CDR3 coding sequence is TGCAGTGCCGAGGGACATTACACTGAAGCTTTCTTT.

The table lists this clonotype with many counts. V usage is TRBV12-3 or TRBV12-4 and J usage is TRBJ2-7, with TRBD1 matching over 7 bases. The CDR3 is made up of 14 amino acids. Trimming cost V 5 bases and J 2 bases; bases outside gene matches: 6. CDR3 bases: TGTGCCAGCAGTACCGGGACAGACACCTACGAGCAGTACTTC. Its translation: CASSTGTDTYEQYF.

This chain links TRBV29-1 with TRBJ2-3; D is ambiguous. The CDR3 totals 13 residues. V was cut by 4 bases and J by 1 base, with 9 bases left in between. Germline CDR1 is SQVTM and CDR2 is ANQGSEA. CDR3 protein: CSVGSGGTDTQYF. The CDR3 nucleotides read TGCAGCGTTGGGTCAGGTGGCACAGATACGCAGTATTTT.

The rearrangement links TRBV5-5 to TRBJ2-1, with D unclear. The CDR3 length is 12 residues. The germline gives CDR1 SGHKS, CDR2 YYEKEE (reference sequence). Trimming stripped 4 bases from V and 5 bases from J, with 7 bases between. The CDR3 protein is CASSGTDNEQFF. The CDR3 nucleotides are TGTGCCAGCAGCGGTACTGACAATGAGCAGTTCTTC. The whole variable domain, remainder taken from reference TRBV5-5 and TRBJ2-1, is DAGVTQSPTHLIKTRGQQVTLRCSPISGHKSVSWYQQVLGQGPQFIFQYYEKEERGRGNFPDRFSARQFPNYSSELNVNALLLGDSALYLCASSGTDNEQFFGPGTRLTVL.

The genes are TRBV5-1 and TRBJ1-5, with D possibly matching TRBD1 (6 bases). Germline CDR1 and CDR2: SGHRS and YFSETQ. The CDR3 length is 15 residues. With 3 bases removed from V and 0 bases from J, the gap between germline ends came to 10 bases. CDR3 DNA sequence: TGCGCCAGCAGCTCGGGGGGGCATAGCAATCAGCCCCAGCATTTT. Amino acid sequence: CASSSGGHSNQPQHF.

There are a few counts of this clonotype. The chain couples TRBV5-1 to TRBJ2-1; D gene uncertain. V shed 7 bases and J shed 4 bases, with 9 bases lying between them. Germline V gives CDR1 SGHRS, CDR2 YFSETQ. The CDR3 is made up of 12 amino acids. CDR3 DNA: TGCGCCAGCCAATCGAATTACAATGAGCAGTTCTTC. Its translation is CASQSNYNEQFF.